The text below deals with one T cell receptor (beta chain). Its specificity is unknown. The sample comes from a study of T-cell memory formation after mild COVID-19. Study-wide results and caveats: Clones contracting across day 15 to 85 had a balanced CD4/CD8 profile; later expanding clones leaned CD4+. The main location of contracting CD4+ clones was CM and EM, and that of contracting CD8+ clones was EMRA. Pre-infection memory carried some responding clones, suggesting that cross-reactive memory joined.

Trimming removed 6 bases at V and 3 bases at J, with 12 bases between. Germline assignment: CDR1 DFQATT and CDR2 SNEGSKA (reference sequence). The CDR3 has 13 residues. TCRdb re-derived calls from the 5' RACE reads in MiXCR, one entry per CDR3 protein. The sample shows about 560,000 distinct CDR3 sequences, 15% to 20% of them seen only once. Specimen: PBMCs or a T cell subset sorted from them (not recorded which). The receptor was derived from an adult woman who had mild COVID-19 (a few samples of this study predate the infection). Cell type and time point are not known. The V gene is TRBV20-1, the J gene TRBJ2-1, with D maybe TRBD2 (5 bases). The CDR3 protein is CSAPGRGYNEQFF. The CDR3 bases are TGCAGTGCCCCAGGCCGGGGCTACAATGAGCAGTTCTTC.